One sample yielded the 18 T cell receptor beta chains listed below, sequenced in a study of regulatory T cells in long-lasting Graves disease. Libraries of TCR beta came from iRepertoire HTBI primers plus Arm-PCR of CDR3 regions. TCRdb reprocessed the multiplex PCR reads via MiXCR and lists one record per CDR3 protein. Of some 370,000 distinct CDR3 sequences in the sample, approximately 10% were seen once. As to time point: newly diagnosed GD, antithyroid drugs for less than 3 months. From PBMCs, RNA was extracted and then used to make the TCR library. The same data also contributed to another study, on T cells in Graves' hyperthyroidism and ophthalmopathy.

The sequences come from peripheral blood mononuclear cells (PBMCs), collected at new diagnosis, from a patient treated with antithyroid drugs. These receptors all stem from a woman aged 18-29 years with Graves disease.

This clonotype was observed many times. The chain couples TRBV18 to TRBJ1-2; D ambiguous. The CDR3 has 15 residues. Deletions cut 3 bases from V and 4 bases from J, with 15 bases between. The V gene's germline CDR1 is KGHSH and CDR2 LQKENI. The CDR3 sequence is CASSPNSLQRYGYTF. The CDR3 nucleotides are TGTGCCAGCTCACCCAATTCTCTACAGCGCTATGGCTACACCTTC.

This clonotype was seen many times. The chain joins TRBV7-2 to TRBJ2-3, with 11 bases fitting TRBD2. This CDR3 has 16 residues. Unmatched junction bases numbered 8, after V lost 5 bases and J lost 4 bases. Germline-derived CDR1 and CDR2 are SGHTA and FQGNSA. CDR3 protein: CASSPYFSGGADTQYF. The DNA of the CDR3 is TGTGCCAGCAGCCCTTACTTTAGCGGGGGGGCAGATACGCAGTATTTT.

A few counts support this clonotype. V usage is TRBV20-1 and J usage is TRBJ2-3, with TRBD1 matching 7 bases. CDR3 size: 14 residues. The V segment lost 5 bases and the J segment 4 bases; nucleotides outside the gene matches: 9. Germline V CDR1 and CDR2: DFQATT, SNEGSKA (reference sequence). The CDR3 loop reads CSAVRDSRADTQYF. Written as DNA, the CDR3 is TGCAGTGCTGTCCGGGACAGTCGCGCAGATACGCAGTATTTT.

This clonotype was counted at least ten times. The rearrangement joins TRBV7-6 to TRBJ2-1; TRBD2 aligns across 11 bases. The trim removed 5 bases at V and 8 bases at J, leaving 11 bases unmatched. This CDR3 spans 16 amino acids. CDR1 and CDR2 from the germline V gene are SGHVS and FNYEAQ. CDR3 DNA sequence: TGTGCCAGCAGCCGAGAGACTAGCGGGATAACTTATGAGCAGTTCTTC. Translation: CASSRETSGITYEQFF.

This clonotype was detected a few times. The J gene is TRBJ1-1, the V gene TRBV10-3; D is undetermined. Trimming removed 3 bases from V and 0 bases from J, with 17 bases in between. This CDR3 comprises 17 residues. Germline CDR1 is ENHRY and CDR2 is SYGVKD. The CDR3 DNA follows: TGTGCCATCAGTGAATGGTTCAGGATTGGAATGAACACTGAAGCTTTCTTT. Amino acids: CAISEWFRIGMNTEAFF.

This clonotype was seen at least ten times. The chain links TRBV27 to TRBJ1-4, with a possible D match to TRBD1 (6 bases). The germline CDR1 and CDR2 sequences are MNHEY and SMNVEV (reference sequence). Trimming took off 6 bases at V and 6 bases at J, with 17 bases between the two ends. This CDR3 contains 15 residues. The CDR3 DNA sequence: TGTGCCAGCAGGGACTTGGGGGCAGTCCATGAAAAACTGTTTTTT. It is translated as CASRDLGAVHEKLFF. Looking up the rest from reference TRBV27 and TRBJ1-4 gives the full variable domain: EAQVTQNPRYLITVTGKKLTVTCSQNMNHEYMSWYRQDPGLGLRQIYYSMNVEVTDKGDVPEGYKVSRKEKRNFPLILESPSPNQTSLYFCASRDLGAVHEKLFFGSGTQLSVL.

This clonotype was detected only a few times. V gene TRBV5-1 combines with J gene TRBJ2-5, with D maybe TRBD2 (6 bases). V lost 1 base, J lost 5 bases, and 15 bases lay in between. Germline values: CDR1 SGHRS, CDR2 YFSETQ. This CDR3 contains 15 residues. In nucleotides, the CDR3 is TGCGCCAGCAGCTTGTTGGCCGAGGCGGGGGAGACCCAGTACTTC. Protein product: CASSLLAEAGETQYF.

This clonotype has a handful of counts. CDR3 DNA: TGTGCCACCAGACCGAGACAGAGGCGCACTGAAGCTTTCTTT. Translating gives CATRPRQRRTEAFF. The chain recombines TRBV15 with TRBJ1-1, with TRBD1 as a possible D gene (5 bases). The CDR3 is made up of 14 amino acids. Between the trimmed V and J ends, which lost 6 bases and 4 bases, there was a span of 15 bases. The germline CDR1 and CDR2 sequences are LNHNV and YYDKDF (reference sequence).

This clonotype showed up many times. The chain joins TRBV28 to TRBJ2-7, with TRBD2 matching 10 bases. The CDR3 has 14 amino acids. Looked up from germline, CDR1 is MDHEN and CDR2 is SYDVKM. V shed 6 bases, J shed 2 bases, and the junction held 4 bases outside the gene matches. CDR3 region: CASSLLAGTYEQYF. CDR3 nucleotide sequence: TGTGCCAGCAGCTTACTAGCGGGAACCTACGAGCAGTACTTC.

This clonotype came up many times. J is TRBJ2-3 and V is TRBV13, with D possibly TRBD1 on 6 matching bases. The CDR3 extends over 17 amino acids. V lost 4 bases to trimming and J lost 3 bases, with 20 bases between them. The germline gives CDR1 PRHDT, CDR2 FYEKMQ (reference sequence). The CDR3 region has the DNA TGTGCCAGCAGCTCTTCCTACAGGGAAGGTGGTACAGATACGCAGTATTTT. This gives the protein CASSSSYREGGTDTQYF. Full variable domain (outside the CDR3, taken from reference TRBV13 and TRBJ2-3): AAGVIQSPRHLIKEKRETATLKCYPIPRHDTVYWYQQGPGQDPQFLISFYEKMQSDKGSIPDRFSAQQFSDYHSELNMSSLELGDSALYFCASSSSYREGGTDTQYFGPGTRLTVL.

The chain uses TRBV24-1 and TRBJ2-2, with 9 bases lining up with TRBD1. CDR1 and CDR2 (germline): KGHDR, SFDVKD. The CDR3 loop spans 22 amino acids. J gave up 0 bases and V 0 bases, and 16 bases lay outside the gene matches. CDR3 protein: CATSDLNRGPGVSRSNTGELFF. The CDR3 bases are TGTGCCACCAGTGATTTGAACAGGGGGCCTGGGGTTTCCCGATCGAACACCGGGGAGCTGTTTTTT.

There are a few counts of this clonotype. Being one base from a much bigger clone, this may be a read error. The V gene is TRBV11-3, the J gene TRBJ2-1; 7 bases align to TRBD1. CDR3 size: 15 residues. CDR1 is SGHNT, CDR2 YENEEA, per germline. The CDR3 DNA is TGTGTCAGCAGCTCTGACAGGGTTCCGTACAATGAGCAGTTCTTC. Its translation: CVSSSDRVPYNEQFF. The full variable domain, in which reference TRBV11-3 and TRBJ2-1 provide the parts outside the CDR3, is EAGVVQSPRYKIIEKKQPVAFWCNPISGHNTLYWYLQNLGQGPELLIRYENEEAVDDSQLPKDRFSAERLKGVDSTLKIQPAELGDSAVYLCVSSSDRVPYNEQFFGPGTRLTVL.

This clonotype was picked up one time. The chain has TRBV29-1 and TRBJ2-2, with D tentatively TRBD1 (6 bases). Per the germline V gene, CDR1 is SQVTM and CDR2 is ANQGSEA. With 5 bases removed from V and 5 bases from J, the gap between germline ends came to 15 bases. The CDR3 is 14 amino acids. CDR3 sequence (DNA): TGCAGCGTTTCCCCCAGGGGTCGGACCGGGGAGCTGTTTTTT. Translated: CSVSPRGRTGELFF.

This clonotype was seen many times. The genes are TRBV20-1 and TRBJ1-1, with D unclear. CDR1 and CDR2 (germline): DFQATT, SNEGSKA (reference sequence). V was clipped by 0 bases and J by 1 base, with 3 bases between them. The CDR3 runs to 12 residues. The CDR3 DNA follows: TGCAGTGCTAGAGATCAGAACACTGAAGCTTTCTTT. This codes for CSARDQNTEAFF.

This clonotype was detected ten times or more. DNA for the CDR3: TGTGCCAGCAGTTCTCAGACGGACCAAGAGACCCAGTACTTC. Its translation: CASSSQTDQETQYF. The chain is built from TRBV12-3 or TRBV12-4 and TRBJ2-5, with D unresolved. Trimming left V 4 bases short and J 0 bases short, with 9 bases between. The length of the CDR3 is 14 residues.

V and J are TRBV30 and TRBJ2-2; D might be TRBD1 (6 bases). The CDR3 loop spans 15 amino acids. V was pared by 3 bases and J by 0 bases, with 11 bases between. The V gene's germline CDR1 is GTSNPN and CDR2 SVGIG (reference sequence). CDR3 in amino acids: CAWRGGTTNTGELFF. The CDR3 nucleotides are TGTGCCTGGAGAGGTGGGACAACGAACACCGGGGAGCTGTTTTTT. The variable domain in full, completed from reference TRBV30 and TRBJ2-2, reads SQTIHQWPATLVQPVGSPLSLECTVEGTSNPNLYWYRQAAGRGLQLLFYSVGIGQISSEVPQNLSASRPQDRQFILSSKKLLLSDSGFYLCAWRGGTTNTGELFFGEGSRLTVL.

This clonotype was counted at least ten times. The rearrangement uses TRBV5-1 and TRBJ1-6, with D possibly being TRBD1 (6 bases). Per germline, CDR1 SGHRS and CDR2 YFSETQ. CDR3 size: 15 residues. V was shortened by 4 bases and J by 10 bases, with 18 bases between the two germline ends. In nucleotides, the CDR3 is TGCGCCAGCAGCACCCCCGAGGACAGTGGGTCACCCCTCCACTTT. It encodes CASSTPEDSGSPLHF.

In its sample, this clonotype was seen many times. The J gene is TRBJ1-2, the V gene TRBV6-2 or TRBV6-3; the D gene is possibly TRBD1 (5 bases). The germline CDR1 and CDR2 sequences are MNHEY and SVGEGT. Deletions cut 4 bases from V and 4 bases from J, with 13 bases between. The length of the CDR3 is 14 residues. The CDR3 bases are TGTGCCAGCAGTTTCCTCGCAGGGACCTATGGCTACACCTTC. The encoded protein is CASSFLAGTYGYTF.